The clone carrying this TCR beta chain was counted only a few times. Its antigen is not known. CD4+CD45RO+CD25- cells were isolated as memory CD4+ T cells. CDR1 and CDR2 (germline): MNHEY, SMNVEV (reference sequence). The CDR3 runs to 15 residues. The junction had 4 bases not matched to a gene; V was cut back by 4 bases and J by 2 bases. Semi-nested PCR with Nested Universal Primer A followed constant-region reverse priming of full-length variable regions. TCRdb reanalysed the 5' RACE reads using MiXCR and keeps one entry per CDR3 protein. The profile covers approximately 40,000 distinct CDR3 sequences, with roughly 30% appearing a single time and about 3.8% taken by the ten largest. General study findings and limits: The larger-cohort validation was restricted to a single TCR beta V-J rearrangement rather than whole repertoires.

The sequenced sample consisted of tumor-infiltrating memory CD4+ T cells sorted from the breast tumor. Subset in this sample: memory CD4+ T cells, CD4+CD45RO+CD25-. The receptor comes from a female donor with breast cancer. V gene TRBV27 combines with J gene TRBJ1-3, with 8 nucleotides matching TRBD1. The CDR3 DNA sequence: TGTGCCAGCAGTTCCAGGGGGCAAGCTGGAAACACCATATATTTT. This codes for CASSSRGQAGNTIYF.